The rows below give T cell receptor beta chains drawn from one sample of a study of blood T cell repertoires in COVID-19. The table came from immunoSEQ multiplex PCR; TCRdb's copy has only in-frame clones and leaves some out. In the table there are 80,000 to 95,000 clones, about four fifths of which are singletons. Specimen: peripheral blood. All receptors come from a man older than 75 with COVID-19, enrolled during active disease. The CDR3 runs from the conserved cysteine through the conserved F or W. The D gene is left open where the match is weak. Only some rows state a clone size, as once, few, many or a class for expanded clones.

clone_size	v_call	d_call	j_call	cdr3_nt	cdr3_aa
.	TRBV5-1	.	TRBJ2-2	TGCGCCAGCAGGTCGGGATCCCTCACCGGGGAGCTGTTTTTT	CASRSGSLTGELFF
few	TRBV3-1/TRBV3-2	.	TRBJ2-7	TGTGCCAGCAGCCCGTCCGGCTCCTACGAGCAGTACTTC	CASSPSGSYEQYF
.	TRBV3-1/TRBV3-2	.	TRBJ2-1	TGTGCCAGCAGCCAAGACGCGGCCCCTTCGACTGAGCAGTTCTTC	CASSQDAAPSTEQFF
few	TRBV24-1	TRBD1	TRBJ2-1	TGTGCCACCAGTGATTACCTGGGACAGGGGTACAATGAGCAGTTCTTC	CATSDYLGQGYNEQFF
.	TRBV5-6	.	TRBJ2-7	TGTGCCAGCAGCTCCTGGATGCGAGGCTCCTACGAGCAGTACTTC	CASSSWMRGSYEQYF
once	TRBV19	.	TRBJ1-1	TGTGCCAGTAGTATTATCGGGGAAGGTGAAGCTTTCTTT	CASSIIGEGEAFF
.	TRBV19	TRBD2	TRBJ2-5	TGTGCCAGTAGTGCAGAGACTAGCGGGGGGCAAGAGACCCAGTACTTC	CASSAETSGGQETQYF
.	TRBV18	.	TRBJ1-1	TGTGCCAGCTCACCACTTAGTACCCCGGGGGAGGCTTTCTTT	CASSPLSTPGEAFF
.	TRBV5-1	TRBD1	TRBJ2-6	TGCGCCAGCAGCTTGGGCCCTCGGGGGACAGGAAGCTCTGGGGCCAACGTCCTGACTTTC	CASSLGPRGTGSSGANVLTF
few	TRBV19	TRBD1	TRBJ1-6	TGTGCCAGTAGTGTAGGACAGGGCGGTTCACCCCTCCACTTT	CASSVGQGGSPLHF
.	TRBV5-1	.	TRBJ2-4	TGCGCCAGCAGCTTCCTCTACAGGGTATCGACCAAAAACATTCAGTACTTC	CASSFLYRVSTKNIQYF
.	TRBV18	.	TRBJ1-6	TGTGCCAGCTCACCGGGTGGGACACTGAATAATTCACCCCTCCACTTT	CASSPGGTLNNSPLHF
.	TRBV28	.	TRBJ1-5	TGTGCCAGCAGGCAACAGGGCAATCAGCCCCAGCATTTT	CASRQQGNQPQHF
.	TRBV10-2	TRBD1	TRBJ1-5	TGCGCCAGCAGTGAGGACAGGGATCATCAGCCCCAGCATTTT	CASSEDRDHQPQHF
.	TRBV10-2	.	TRBJ1-5	TGCGCCAGCAGTGAGTCGAGGAATAGCAATCAGCCCCAGCATTTT	CASSESRNSNQPQHF
few	TRBV19	.	TRBJ1-5	TGTGCCAGTAGTAAGTGGCAGGGGAGCAATCAGCCCCAGCATTTT	CASSKWQGSNQPQHF
.	TRBV23-1	.	TRBJ1-1	TGCGCCAGCAGTCAATCATCGGGGTTTGGAGCTTTCTTT	CASSQSSGFGAFF
.	TRBV19	TRBD1	TRBJ1-6	TGTGCCAGTAGTCCCCAAAGATCGGACAGGGGGCTATATTCACCCCTCCACTTT	CASSPQRSDRGLYSPLHF
few	TRBV6-6	.	TRBJ2-7	TGTGCCAGCTCTGATGGCGGGCCTCGGAGGTACGAGCAGTACTTC	CASSDGGPRRYEQYF
.	TRBV28	.	TRBJ2-5	TGTGCCAGCAGCCACCTTTCAGGGGCCCAAGAGACCCAGTACTTC	CASSHLSGAQETQYF
.	TRBV28	.	TRBJ1-4	TGTGCCAGCAGTTTATCGGGGGAAAAACTGTTTTTT	CASSLSGEKLFF
.	TRBV18	.	TRBJ2-6	TGTGCCAGCTCACCACAGGGGGCTGGGGCCAACGTCCTGACTTTC	CASSPQGAGANVLTF
.	TRBV30	TRBD1	TRBJ2-7	TGTGCCTGGACATCCGGGACAGGGGTTGGTTACGAGCAGTACTTC	CAWTSGTGVGYEQYF
once	TRBV7-9	.	TRBJ1-2	TGTGCCAGCAGCCCATCAAAAGGGGGGGAGAAGAACTATGGCTACACCTTC	CASSPSKGGEKNYGYTF
.	TRBV30	.	TRBJ1-5	TGTGCCTGGAGTGTAGTCAGGGCTCAGCCCCAGCATTTT	CAWSVVRAQPQHF